This entry features one TCR beta chain sequence. Antigen: not known. The data belong to a study of cytomegalovirus exposure and HLA in healthy donors. Whole-study results and caveats: An assumption of roughly uniform sequencing depth across donors underlay the presence/absence analyses.

PCR involved 60 Vbeta and 13 Jbeta primers. Assay: immunoSEQ multiplex PCR; the TCRdb copy retains only in-frame clones and omits some. The profile shows roughly 140,000 clones, 70% to 85% of them singletons. This receptor was identified in a male donor in good health and CMV-seronegative. Sample: PBMCs.

The CDR3 loop is CASSPFGRGTGELFF. Here the CDR3 DNA reads TGTGCCAGCAGCCCCTTCGGGAGAGGGACCGGGGAGCTGTTTTTT. This chain uses TRBV7-6 with TRBJ2-2, with a tentative D call TRBD2 (6 bases). Trimming pared 5 bases from V and 5 bases from J, leaving 15 bases between. This CDR3 is 15 amino acids long. Germline V gives CDR1 SGHVS, CDR2 FNYEAQ.